The present entry profiles one TCR beta chain with its context. No antigen is known for it. This entry belongs to a study of beta chain features in type 1 diabetes. Whole-study results and caveats: cDNA-based sequencing might over-represent cells highly expressing TCR. A PCR bias possibly favoring shorter templates would apply equally to patients and controls. Moderately but significantly shorter TCRB CDR3s were found in Type 1 diabetes patients in all four CD4+ subsets.

Trimming removed 6 bases from V and 3 bases from J; junction bases left unmatched: 7. The CDR3 loop spans 15 amino acids. Germline CDR1 and CDR2: WNHNN and SYGVQD (reference sequence). Expressed TCRB transcripts were sequenced because the entire RNA isolate underwent reverse transcription. TCRdb's copy holds only in-frame clones and misses some; the assay was immunoSEQ multiplex PCR. The sample has around 100,000 clones, 25% to 35% seen once. The sample was central memory CD4+ T cells from blood. The chain is built from TRBV10-1 and TRBJ2-7; 11 positions agree with TRBD2. The sequence was obtained from a young woman with type 1 diabetes. CDR3 amino acids: CASSDQGLADYEQYF. DNA for the CDR3: TGCGCCAGCAGCGACCAGGGACTAGCGGACTACGAGCAGTACTTC.